What follows is one T cell receptor beta chain and its context. In the source study's methods: Amplification of reference gene primers was used by the study to estimate nucleated cell counts. The repertoire was sequenced with immunoSEQ multiplex PCR; TCRdb's copy has only in-frame clones and lacks some. V and J calls and clone size are those listed in that table; D and trimming were worked out from the DNA. The top ten clones hold more than 3% of a sample with 150,000 or so clones, roughly nine tenths of them seen once. Germline lookup yields CDR1 SGHKS and CDR2 YYEKEE (reference sequence). V was shortened by 4 bases and J by 0 bases, with 19 bases between the two germline ends. The CDR3 runs to 17 residues. The data are from a study of blood T cell repertoires in COVID-19. Overall study context: COVID-19 samples collected from the United States, Italy and Spain covered acute and convalescent phases.

The chain is built from TRBV5-5 and TRBJ1-1; tentatively, D is TRBD1 (6 bases). The sequenced material came from peripheral blood. This sequence was found in a woman aged 70-85 years with acute or convalescent COVID-19. The CDR3 reads CASSRQATDYMNTEAFF. The CDR3, as DNA: TGTGCCAGCAGCCGACAGGCTACGGATTACATGAACACTGAAGCTTTCTTT.